This TCR beta chain was observed in a study of blood T cell repertoires in COVID-19 (dated by TCRdb to between 2020 and 2021). Looking at the study overall: Samples covering the acute and convalescent phases of COVID-19 were provided by collaborators in the United States, Italy and Spain. Where available, HLA class I and class II types were taken from metadata supplied by the sample provider and were not determined by assay-based typing. The repertoires were released in a freely available public database intended as a resource for research on the immune response to SARS-CoV-2. Samples came from the ongoing ImmuneRACE study (first 160 participants) plus 1,254 subjects from 6 global collaborators. Deeply sampled blood TCRbeta repertoires from subjects exposed to, actively infected with, or recovered from COVID-19 were included in the dataset. The sample metadata nearly always contained a de-identified subject ID, COVID-19 status, age in years and sex. The prospective study material was composed of cDNA or gDNA derived from T cells, B-cell-depleted T cells, or PBMCs.

Concerning this clone itself: Its target antigen remains unknown. No base quality values were provided; no much bigger clone lies one nucleotide off.

Beyond this particular receptor, the publication reports: Clinical and demographic metadata were provided uncurated, with the amount varying by source and participant.

Enrolling through a virtual design, the prospective study's participants ranged in age from about 18 to 89 years and lived across 24 United States geographic areas. In the prospective study, participants were assigned to cohorts based on the clinical history participants reported in a screening survey and a study questionnaire. Recovered participants in ImmuneRACE Cohort 3 were defined as having two consecutive negative NP/OP PCR tests, clearance from a healthcare professional, or resolution of symptoms. Each participant in the prospective study had whole blood, serum and a nasopharyngeal or oropharyngeal swab collected by mobile phlebotomists. Over a 2-month period, participants in the prospective study had the option of providing additional blood draws and questionnaires. Blood samples from the prospective study were shipped frozen or at room temperature prior to DNA extraction. Inclusive of the bounding cysteine and phenylalanine, the CDR3 is 15 residues long. Only the CDR3 portion is preserved as DNA: 45 bases, with reading frame beginning at the first base. The germline V gene yields MNHEY for CDR1 and SVGAGI for CDR2. V was cut back by 6 bases and J by 3 bases, leaving a gap of 18 bases between them.

TCRbeta CDR3 regions were amplified from genomic DNA using the immunoSEQ Assay, a bias-controlled multiplex PCR. The original pipeline was this. The number of nucleated cells in each sample was estimated from the amplification of reference gene primers within the assay. Sequence reads were collapsed and filtered to measure the absolute abundance of every unique TCRbeta CDR3 rearrangement. For each sample, productive Simpson clonality was calculated as the square root of Simpson's diversity index across productive rearrangements. TCRdb took this table from immuneACCESS and kept in-frame rearrangements with V and J called. Such tables lack part of the clones; where checked against another copy, unresolved V genes explain under half of the gap, and the rest is unexplained. V and J calls and clone size are copied from that table; D and trimming were computed from the DNA. Counted in this sample were more than 350,000 clones; 80% to 90% of them appeared once. The top ten clones comprise approximately 10% of the sample.

The sequencing input was PBMCs or T cells enriched from blood (not recorded which). The rearrangement joined TRBV6-5 to TRBJ2-7, with TRBD2 as a weak D call on 5 bases. This sequence was found in a woman between 50 and 59 years old who had recovered from COVID-19. The nucleotide sequence is TGTGCCAGCAGCCCCCACCCGTTACTAGTCTACGAGCAGTACTTC. Protein translation: CASSPHPLLVYEQYF.